This TCR beta chain was profiled in a study of CD8 T cells in Susac syndrome. Study-level results: The relatively small number of individuals in the TCR sequencing and HLA analysis was acknowledged by the study.

It was negative isolation that provided the CD8+ and CD4+ T cells, whereas TEMRA cells were enriched by FACS. As for this clonotype: The antigen is unknown.

The RNA, 0.5 to 1 ug, was put through reverse transcription using random hexamers. TCRdb called the immunoSEQ multiplex PCR reads again in MiXCR, with one record for every CDR3 protein. The sample lists some 200,000 distinct CDR3 sequences, approximately 95% occurring once. The CDR3 has 15 residues. Germline V gene lookup returns CDR1 SGHVS and CDR2 FQNEAQ. Trimming removed 1 base at V and 0 bases at J, with 6 bases between. The sample was CD8+ T cells from PBMCs. This clonotype originated in a human donor with Susac syndrome. This chain links TRBV7-8 with TRBJ1-4; D is unclear. CDR3 DNA sequence: TGTGCCAGCAGCTTAGTTCCAGCAACTAATGAAAAACTGTTTTTT. Translated: CASSLVPATNEKLFF.